This TCR beta chain was identified in a study of blood T cell repertoires in COVID-19 (dated by TCRdb to between 2020 and 2021). Some background on the complete study: Collaborator samples came from the United States, Italy and Spain and covered acute and convalescent phases of COVID-19. The prospective study material was composed of cDNA or gDNA derived from T cells, B-cell-depleted T cells, or PBMCs. Subjects who had been exposed to COVID-19, were actively infected with it, or had recovered from it provided the deeply sampled blood TCRbeta repertoires that made up the dataset. A freely available public database, intended as a resource for researchers studying the immune response to SARS-CoV-2, is where the repertoires were released. The samples were drawn from the first 160 participants of the ongoing ImmuneRACE study and from 950 to 1,500 subjects provided by 6 global collaborators. Sample metadata almost always included a de-identified subject ID, COVID-19 status, age in years and sex. Where available, HLA class I and class II types were obtained from metadata supplied by the sample provider rather than from assay-based typing.

The immunoSEQ Assay, a bias-controlled multiplex PCR, was used to amplify TCRbeta CDR3 regions from genomic DNA. The original pipeline was this. Within the assay, amplification of reference gene primers was used to estimate how many nucleated cells each sample contained. Sequence reads were collapsed and filtered to measure the absolute abundance of every unique TCRbeta CDR3 rearrangement. Productive Simpson clonality was computed per sample as the square root of Simpson's diversity index over productive rearrangements. Held by TCRdb, this immuneACCESS table contains in-frame sequences only and omits some clones. Under half of the omission traces to an unresolved V gene where checked; the cause of the rest is unknown. From that table come the V and J calls and clone size; the DNA was used to work out D and trimming. This sample holds approximately 160,000 clones; roughly 83% were observed only once. Of the sample, around 8.4% is held by the ten largest clones.

This clone was counted between two and nine times. Its antigen has not been determined. No clone much larger than this one lies a single base away; base qualities are absent. From the germline V gene, CDR1 is WSHSY and CDR2 is SAAADI. V loses 3 bases of germline sequence and J loses 3 bases, and the interval between the two ends is 12 bases. The CDR3 starts with the cysteine, ends with the phenylalanine, and has 15 residues. Of the read, only the CDR3 DNA is kept; its 45 bases are in frame from base 1. Beyond this particular receptor, the publication reports: How much clinical and demographic metadata was included differed by source and by participant, and the metadata was provided uncurated.

Whole blood was collected in K2EDTA tubes by collaborating institutions according to the institutions' own protocols. For TCRbeta analysis, collaborators shipped samples in one of three forms: frozen whole blood, isolated PBMCs, or DNA extracted from either of those sample types. The sequence was obtained from a woman aged 80 or older with active or convalescent COVID-19. Input material: peripheral blood. The rearrangement combines TRBV10-2 with TRBJ1-5; TRBD1 is perhaps the D gene, given 5 matching bases. The DNA sequence reads TGCGCCAGCAGTGATAGGCAGGGCGCCAATCAGCCCCAGCATTTT. Its protein product is CASSDRQGANQPQHF.